A single T cell receptor beta chain is shown here with its context. This clone was counted many times. It lacks a known antigen. The input lacks base qualities; no much larger clone sits a single base away. Receptors were amplified or captured by PCR. Sequencing used an Illumina HiSeq 4000. The TCR beta-chain CDR3 region of each patient was profiled by high-throughput sequencing. The paper's data handling went like this. Drawing on CDR3 differences between clinicopathological groups, the researchers built a classifier meant to tell apart patients with distant-metastatic papillary thyroid cancer. To measure repertoire diversity the researchers used the Shannon index, while the Morisita-Horn index served to gauge how similar the tumor and blood repertoires were. In-frame beta chains were kept once TCRdb had trimmed the public reads at Q25 with fastp and called clones with MiXCR. For this entry, the V and J calls and clone size follow TCRdb and not the study's own pipeline. This sample has tens of thousands of clones in its table, and approximately 20% of those were observed once. Of the sample, around 17% falls within the top ten clones.

The entry originates in a study of metastatic and nonmetastatic thyroid tumors (TCRdb year 2020). A note on the overall study: The researchers compared repertoires between peripheral blood samples and tumor or nodule tissue samples from patients with malignant or benign thyroid disease.

CDR1 SGHRS and CDR2 YFSETQ were looked up in the germline V gene. The CDR3 measures 17 amino acids from cysteine to phenylalanine. CDR3 DNA is the only sequence kept; it has 51 bases, read in frame from the first base. V is trimmed back by 0 bases and J by 5 bases, and the junction contains 9 bases that no gene match accounts for. Overall results and qualifications from the work: In both blood and tumor samples, TCR beta diversity was reported to be significantly higher in malignant tumors than in benign nodules.

No treatment had been received by any patient before thyroid surgery. The study retrospectively analysed patient clinical samples collected from the early 2010s to the late 2010s using T-cell receptor beta sequencing. This sequence originates from a female donor with papillary thyroid cancer or a benign thyroid nodule (not recorded which). Some clones in this sample may be carry-over from other donors' samples. The V and J segments used are TRBV5-1 and TRBJ2-7; 12 of the junction bases match TRBD1. The sample was blood. The DNA sequence reads TGCGCCAGCAGCTTGGGCTATCCGGGACAGGGGGCCGACGAGCAGTACTTC. Its amino acids are CASSLGYPGQGADEQYF.